This entry is about one T cell receptor (beta chain). The data are from a study of blood T cell repertoires in COVID-19. CDR1 is SGHRS and CDR2 is YFSETQ in the germline V gene. The CDR3 sequence is 13 residues long. V dropped 4 bases and J dropped 7 bases, with 12 bases sitting between them. This table comes from immunoSEQ multiplex PCR, and its TCRdb copy is limited to in-frame clones, with some not included. The sample carries approximately 300,000 clones, roughly four fifths recorded once. The V call is TRBV5-1, the J call TRBJ2-1; the D gene is possibly TRBD2 (5 bases). This TCR was recovered from a person between 65 and 79 years old with COVID-19, enrolled during active disease. What was sequenced was peripheral blood. CDR3 amino acids: CASSQPEENEQFF. As DNA, the CDR3 is TGCGCCAGCAGCCAGCCGGAGGAAAATGAGCAGTTCTTC. The entire variable domain, with the rest obtained from reference TRBV5-1 and TRBJ2-1, is as follows: KAGVTQTPRYLIKTRGQQVTLSCSPISGHRSVSWYQQTPGQGLQFLFEYFSETQRNKGNFPGRFSGRQFSNSRSEMNVSTLELGDSALYLCASSQPEENEQFFGPGTRLTVL.